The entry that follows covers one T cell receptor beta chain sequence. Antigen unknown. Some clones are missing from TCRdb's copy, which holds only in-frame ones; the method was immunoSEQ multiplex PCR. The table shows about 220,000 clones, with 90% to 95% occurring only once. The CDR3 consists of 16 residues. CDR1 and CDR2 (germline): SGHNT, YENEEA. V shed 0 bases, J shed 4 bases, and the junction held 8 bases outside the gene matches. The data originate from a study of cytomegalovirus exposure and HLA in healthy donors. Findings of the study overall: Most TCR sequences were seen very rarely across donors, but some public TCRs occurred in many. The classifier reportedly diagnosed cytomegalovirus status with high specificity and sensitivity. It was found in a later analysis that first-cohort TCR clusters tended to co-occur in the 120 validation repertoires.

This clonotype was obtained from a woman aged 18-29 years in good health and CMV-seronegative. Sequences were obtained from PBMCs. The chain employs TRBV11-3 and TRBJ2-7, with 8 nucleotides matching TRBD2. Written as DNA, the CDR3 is TGTGCCAGCAGCTTAGATCTGGAACTAGCGGAATACGAGCAGTACTTC. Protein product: CASSLDLELAEYEQYF.